Sequencing of this TCR beta chain was carried out in a study of tumor-infiltrating lymphocytes in localized non-small cell lung cancer. Measured with immunoSEQ multiplex PCR; TCRdb has only the in-frame clones, and not every one. The sample consists of over 7,000 clones, roughly three quarters of them appearing once. Germline CDR1 reads SGHRS; CDR2 reads YFSETQ. There are 15 residues in the CDR3. V lost 2 bases and J lost 5; bases outside the gene matches: 8. Worth noting for this clone: Antigen unknown.

Notes on the study in general: Tumors had more T cell infiltration than uninvolved lung, per TCRbeta sequencing and CD3 counts.

The sequenced sample consisted of uninvolved lung tissue not adjacent to the tumor. The V call is TRBV5-1, the J call TRBJ1-1, with 8 positions matching TRBD1. This TCR was sampled from a human donor with non-small cell lung cancer. CDR3: CASSLTQGASTEAFF. The CDR3 DNA sequence: TGCGCCAGCAGCTTAACCCAGGGGGCATCGACTGAAGCTTTCTTT.